One and the same sample provided the 10 T cell receptor beta chains below, sequenced in a study of blood T cell repertoires in COVID-19. Libraries were prepared by immunoSEQ multiplex PCR; TCRdb keeps only in-frame clonotypes and omits some of them. The sample contains 120,000 or so clones, 87% of which appear only once. Material: peripheral blood. The receptors were sampled from a woman aged 70-85 years with acute or convalescent COVID-19.

V and J are TRBV19 and TRBJ2-3, with a tentative D call TRBD1 (5 bases). CDR1 and CDR2 from the germline V gene are LNHDA and SQIVND (reference sequence). The CDR3 extends over 15 amino acids. Trimming pared 4 bases from V and 3 bases from J, leaving 14 bases between. CDR3 sequence reads: CASSSGAGPTDTQYF. The CDR3 coding sequence is TGTGCCAGTAGTAGTGGGGCAGGGCCTACAGATACGCAGTATTTT.

The chain uses TRBV2 and TRBJ2-2, with 14 bases lining up with TRBD2. Germline V gene data show CDR1 as SNHLY and CDR2 as FYNNEI. V lost 6 bases and J lost 7; bases outside the gene matches: 7. The CDR3 extends over 16 amino acids. The CDR3 loop is CASSLRLAGGIGELFF. CDR3 DNA sequence: TGTGCCAGCAGCCTTAGACTAGCGGGGGGGATCGGGGAGCTGTTTTTT.

This clone appeared a single time. V is TRBV11-2 and J is TRBJ2-7; D possibly corresponds to TRBD2 (6 bases). V was shortened by 3 bases and J by 1 base, with 13 bases between the two germline ends. The germline gives CDR1 SGHAT, CDR2 FQNNGV. CDR3 length: 15 residues. The CDR3 spells CASSFRSGGSYEQYF. In DNA form, the CDR3 reads TGTGCCAGCAGCTTTCGTTCCGGGGGTTCCTACGAGCAGTACTTC.

The gene calls are TRBV19 and TRBJ1-1, with 7 positions matching TRBD1. V shed 5 bases and J 1 base; nucleotides not matched to a gene: 1. The CDR3 runs to 13 residues. The V gene's germline CDR1 is LNHDA and CDR2 SQIVND (reference sequence). This CDR3 is CASSRQGNTEAFF. DNA of the CDR3: TGTGCCAGTAGTCGACAGGGGAACACTGAAGCTTTCTTT.

The CDR3 region is CASSYVQGSFRSGANVLTF. The CDR3 DNA sequence: TGTGCCAGCAGCTACGTACAGGGTTCCTTTCGATCTGGGGCCAACGTCCTGACTTTC. The chain combines TRBV5-6 with TRBJ2-6; D is perhaps TRBD1 (6 bases). CDR3 length: 19 amino acids. The germline V gene encodes CDR1 SGHDT and CDR2 YYEEEE. Trimming removed 3 bases from V and 1 base from J, with 20 bases in between.

A single count supports this clone. The same CDR3 is also encoded by other DNA sequences in this sample. The V gene is TRBV3-1 (or the pseudogene TRBV3-2), the J gene TRBJ1-3; TRBD1 aligns across 8 bases. The germline CDR1 and CDR2 sequences are LGHDT and YNNKEL (reference sequence). After removal of 3 bases from V and 4 bases from J, the junction contained 5 bases not matched to a gene. This CDR3 has 15 amino acids. CDR3 sequence (DNA): TGTGCCAGCAGCCATCTTGACAGGGGAGGAAACACCATATATTTT. This encodes CASSHLDRGGNTIYF.

This chain connects TRBV30 to TRBJ1-5; D remains ambiguous. V lost 0 bases, J lost 5 bases, and 8 bases lay in between. This CDR3 contains 13 residues. CDR1 is GTSNPN and CDR2 is SVGIG in the germline V gene (reference sequence). CDR3 nucleotide sequence: TGTGCCTGGAGTGTAGACTCAGATCAGCCCCAGCATTTT. This translates into CAWSVDSDQPQHF.

This clone came up once. The chain is built from TRBV2 and TRBJ1-1; 8 nucleotides align to TRBD1. The germline gives CDR1 SNHLY, CDR2 FYNNEI. The CDR3 totals 14 residues. J gave up 0 bases and V 7 bases, and 4 bases lay outside the gene matches. Here the CDR3 DNA reads TGTGCCAGCACCGTGGACAGGGTGAACACTGAAGCTTTCTTT. It codes for CASTVDRVNTEAFF.

This chain connects TRBV2 to TRBJ2-3, with D perhaps TRBD1 (6 bases). Looked up from germline, CDR1 is SNHLY and CDR2 is FYNNEI. Trimming pared 7 bases from V and 4 bases from J, leaving 12 bases between. This CDR3 has 13 residues. CDR3 in DNA: TGTGCCAGCAAAGGGGGTGGGTCAGATACGCAGTATTTT. Its protein product is CASKGGGSDTQYF. Drawing the rest from reference TRBV2 and TRBJ2-3, the complete variable domain is EPEVTQTPSHQVTQMGQEVILRCVPISNHLYFYWYRQILGQKVEFLVSFYNNEISEKSEIFDDQFSVERPDGSNFTLKIRSTKLEDSAMYFCASKGGGSDTQYFGPGTRLTVL.

The chain uses TRBV10-1 and TRBJ2-5; weak D call: TRBD2 (7 bases). The V end was cut by 4 bases, the J end by 1 base, with 10 bases between. Germline CDR1 is WNHNN and CDR2 is SYGVQD (reference sequence). The CDR3 spans 14 residues. CDR3 sequence reads: CASSGAGAQETQYF. For the CDR3, the DNA is TGCGCCAGCAGTGGTGCGGGGGCCCAAGAGACCCAGTACTTC.